These 2 T cell receptor beta chains were sequenced from one sample in a study of T cell responses to AZD1222 COVID-19 vaccine. Profiled with immunoSEQ multiplex PCR; TCRdb holds only in-frame clones, not every one. The table has approximately 100,000 clones, approximately 88% seen once. The input for sequencing was peripheral blood, taken on day 0 of AZD1222 vaccination. These receptors originate from an adult in good health.

This clone was seen a handful of times. V usage is TRBV9 and J usage is TRBJ2-7, with 10 positions matching TRBD1. The V and J ends lost 4 bases and 2 bases, in that order; junction bases with no gene match: 6. This CDR3 contains 15 residues. Germline V gene lookup returns CDR1 SGDLS and CDR2 YYNGEE. The CDR3 loop is CASSPGQGGTYEQYF. The CDR3 DNA is TGTGCCAGCAGCCCAGGACAGGGGGGAACCTACGAGCAGTACTTC.

The CDR3 reads CASSQPQGQGEKLFF. CDR3 nucleotide sequence: TGTGCCAGCAGCCAACCACAGGGACAGGGTGAAAAACTGTTTTTT. The V gene is TRBV3-1 (or the pseudogene TRBV3-2), the J gene TRBJ1-4; 9 positions agree with TRBD1. The J segment lost 7 bases and the V segment lost 2 bases, leaving 5 bases of the junction unmatched. The CDR3 extends over 15 amino acids. Germline CDR1 is LGHDT and CDR2 is YNNKEL (reference sequence).